These T cell receptor beta chains were read from a single sample in a study of blood T cell repertoires in COVID-19. Measured with immunoSEQ multiplex PCR; TCRdb has only the in-frame clones, and not every one. This table holds a few hundred thousand clones, 85% found once. The sequenced sample was peripheral blood. These receptors were collected from a woman in her late teens or twenties with acute or convalescent COVID-19. Each CDR3 is given with its conserved first and last residue. Each record gives: J gene, D gene, clone size, V gene, CDR3 DNA, CDR3 protein. A D gene is named only where the DNA matches it firmly. Only part of the rows carry a size: once, few, many, or a class if the clone is expanded.

TRBJ1-1 | TRBD1 | . | TRBV2 | TGTGCCAGCAGTGGAACCGGGACAGGAGGATCTTTCTTT | CASSGTGTGGSFF
TRBJ1-3 | . | . | TRBV2 | TGTGCGACTACGTGGGGAAACACCATATATTTT | CATTWGNTIYF
TRBJ1-4 | . | . | TRBV4-1 | TGCGCCAGCAGCCAAGGATGGACAGCTTCTAATGAAAAACTGTTTTTT | CASSQGWTASNEKLFF
TRBJ2-2 | TRBD2 | few | TRBV11-2 | TGTGCCAGCAGCTTAGGATTACAGCGGGACCCCCCCGGGGAGCTGTTTTTT | CASSLGLQRDPPGELFF
TRBJ2-2 | TRBD1 | once | TRBV27 | TGTGCCAGCAGTACCGGGACAGCCGGGGAGCTGTTTTTT | CASSTGTAGELFF
TRBJ1-4 | TRBD1 | . | TRBV29-1 | TGCAGCGTTGAACCGGGACAGCCTGGCGAAAAACTGTTTTTT | CSVEPGQPGEKLFF
TRBJ1-2 | . | . | TRBV5-6 | TGTGCCAGCAGCGAGATCGACAGAGAGGCTGGCTACACCTTC | CASSEIDREAGYTF
TRBJ1-2 | TRBD1 | . | TRBV28 | TGTGCCAGCAGTGTATTAGACAGGGGTGCTGGCTACACCTTC | CASSVLDRGAGYTF
TRBJ2-7 | . | . | TRBV13 | TGTGCCAGCAGCTTCAGGGGAGCTGAGCAGTACTTC | CASSFRGAEQYF
TRBJ2-3 | TRBD2 | . | TRBV28 | TGTGCCAGCTGCTATAATAGCGGGAGCCCAGATACGCAGTATTTT | CASCYNSGSPDTQYF
TRBJ1-2 | . | . | TRBV7-2 | TGTGCCAGCAGCTTAGACTCAGGGCTAGGGGGCTACACCTTC | CASSLDSGLGGYTF
TRBJ1-5 | . | . | TRBV12-5 | TGTGCTAGTGGTTTGGTACGTGGAGTTTATAGCAATCAGCCCCAGCATTTT | CASGLVRGVYSNQPQHF
TRBJ2-7 | TRBD1 | . | TRBV10-3 | TGTGCCATCAGTCATTCGACCGGAGACAGGGGGCGCTTCTACGAGCAGTACTTC | CAISHSTGDRGRFYEQYF
TRBJ1-5 | . | . | TRBV19 | TGTGCCAGTAGTTGGAGTGGCCTCAATCAGCCCCAGCATTTT | CASSWSGLNQPQHF
TRBJ2-7 | TRBD2 | . | TRBV5-4 | TGTGCCAGCAGCTTGGCCCTAGCGGGAGTCTACGAGCAGTACTTC | CASSLALAGVYEQYF
TRBJ2-2 | . | . | TRBV7-8 | TGTGCCAGCAGCTTAGCGAGTGCCAGGCTGAACACCGGGGAGCTGTTTTTT | CASSLASARLNTGELFF